Below, 18 T cell receptor beta chains from the same sample are listed, as sequenced in a study of T cell responses to AZD1222 COVID-19 vaccine. The table came from immunoSEQ multiplex PCR; TCRdb's copy has only in-frame clones and leaves some out. The data hold roughly 150,000 clones, with 92% observed a single time. The material sequenced was peripheral blood, taken 28 days after the second AZD1222 dose. The receptor set was obtained from an adult who received the AZD1222 COVID-19 vaccine.

This chain uses TRBV3-1 (or the pseudogene TRBV3-2) with TRBJ2-7; 7 bases align to TRBD2. The length of the CDR3 is 16 residues. J was trimmed by 1 base and V by 4 bases; bases with no gene match: 10. Germline CDR1 LGHDT, CDR2 YNNKEL (reference sequence). The CDR3 nucleotides are TGTGCCAGCAGCCCCTTCGGGGGAGCGGGGTCCTACGAGCAGTACTTC. As protein: CASSPFGGAGSYEQYF.

This rearrangement joins TRBV3-1 (or the pseudogene TRBV3-2) to TRBJ1-5, with D unresolved. The V gene lost 4 bases and the J gene lost 1 base, with 14 bases spanning the gap. Germline V gene data show CDR1 as LGHDT and CDR2 as YNNKEL (reference sequence). The CDR3 extends over 16 amino acids. CDR3 amino acids: CASSLGIGYSNQPQHF. CDR3 in DNA: TGTGCCAGCAGCCTAGGCATCGGGTACAGCAATCAGCCCCAGCATTTT.

This clone was recorded once. The rearrangement links TRBV11-2 to TRBJ2-5; no clear D. The CDR3 loop spans 14 amino acids. Trimming left V 4 bases short and J 1 base short, with 10 bases between. Germline V gene lookup returns CDR1 SGHAT and CDR2 FQNNGV. CDR3 region: CASSYSESQETQYF. The CDR3 bases are TGTGCCAGCAGCTATTCAGAATCCCAAGAGACCCAGTACTTC.

Ten or more counts support this clone. The identical CDR3 is also encoded by other nucleotide sequences in the sample. The chain combines TRBV11-3 with TRBJ2-1, with no clear D. This CDR3 is built from 16 residues. The V gene lost 1 base and the J gene lost 0 bases, with 10 bases spanning the gap. Germline V gene lookup returns CDR1 SGHNT and CDR2 YENEEA. The CDR3 protein is CASSLAGPSSYNEQFF. Written as DNA, the CDR3 is TGTGCCAGCAGCTTAGCAGGCCCTAGCTCCTACAATGAGCAGTTCTTC. Drawing the rest from reference TRBV11-3 and TRBJ2-1, the complete variable domain is EAGVVQSPRYKIIEKKQPVAFWCNPISGHNTLYWYLQNLGQGPELLIRYENEEAVDDSQLPKDRFSAERLKGVDSTLKIQPAELGDSAVYLCASSLAGPSSYNEQFFGPGTRLTVL.

The chain combines TRBV9 with TRBJ1-1; weak D call: TRBD1 (6 bases). CDR3 length: 14 amino acids. Trimming took 0 bases from V and 7 from J, leaving 13 bases between them. The V gene's germline CDR1 is SGDLS and CDR2 YYNGEE. CDR3 sequence (DNA): TGTGCCAGCAGCGTAGCCGGGGGGCTGGGTGAAGCTTTCTTT. This codes for CASSVAGGLGEAFF.

The gene calls are TRBV4-1 and TRBJ2-2, with 7 bases fitting TRBD2. V was pared by 4 bases and J by 7 bases, with 6 bases of the junction left unmatched. Germline V lookup: CDR1 MGHRA, CDR2 YSYEKL. The CDR3 runs 14 residues. CDR3 region: CASSPETSRGELFF. The CDR3 coding sequence is TGCGCCAGCAGCCCTGAGACTAGCCGCGGGGAGCTGTTTTTT.

The chain has TRBV5-1 and TRBJ1-3, with 10 bases matching TRBD1. Unmatched junction bases numbered 7, after V lost 1 base and J lost 3 bases. Per germline, CDR1 SGHRS and CDR2 YFSETQ. The CDR3 has 17 amino acids. For the CDR3, the DNA is TGCGCCAGCAGCTTGTTAGAGACAGGGGGCATTGGAAACACCATATATTTT. This gives the protein CASSLLETGGIGNTIYF.

The chain is built from TRBV13 and TRBJ1-2, with 9 bases fitting TRBD1. From germline, CDR1 is PRHDT and CDR2 FYEKMQ (reference sequence). Germline trimming cut 4 bases from V and 4 bases from J; bases unmatched to any gene: 4. The CDR3 spans 14 residues. CDR3 nucleotide sequence: TGTGCCAGCAGCTCGGGACAGGGAACCTATGGCTACACCTTC. Protein sequence: CASSSGQGTYGYTF.

This clone has only one observation. The CDR3 DNA is TGTGCCAGCATAGGCGGACCCTCGACTACTTACGAGCAGTACTTC. This sequence encodes CASIGGPSTTYEQYF. V usage is TRBV2 and J usage is TRBJ2-7; D possibly corresponds to TRBD2 (5 bases). The germline V gene has CDR1 SNHLY and CDR2 FYNNEI. The CDR3 contains 15 residues. With 7 bases removed from V and 4 bases from J, the gap between germline ends came to 20 bases.

This chain joins TRBV9 and TRBJ1-2; 7 bases are a match to TRBD1. Germline-derived CDR1 and CDR2 are SGDLS and YYNGEE. The V and J ends lost 2 bases and 4 bases, in that order; junction bases with no gene match: 5. CDR3 length equals 14 residues. The CDR3 coding sequence is TGTGCCAGCAGCGTGGGTCAGGGGGTCTATGGCTACACCTTC. The encoded protein is CASSVGQGVYGYTF. The full variable domain, in which reference TRBV9 and TRBJ1-2 provide the parts outside the CDR3, is DSGVTQTPKHLITATGQRVTLRCSPRSGDLSVYWYQQSLDQGLQFLIQYYNGEERAKGNILERFSAQQFPDLHSELNLSSLELGDSALYFCASSVGQGVYGYTFGSGTRLTVV.

The chain is built from TRBV25-1 and TRBJ2-3; TRBD1 matches 7 bases. After removal of 7 bases from V and 3 bases from J, the junction contained 1 base not matched to a gene. The germline V gene has CDR1 MGHDK and CDR2 SYGVNS. This CDR3 is 12 amino acids long. The CDR3 DNA is TGTGCCAGCAACAGGGGAACAGATACGCAGTATTTT. This translates into CASNRGTDTQYF.

This clone has a handful of counts. This chain links TRBV12-3 or TRBV12-4 with TRBJ2-5; 7 nucleotides line up with TRBD2. V lost 7 bases, J lost 5 bases, and 7 bases stayed unmatched. The CDR3 sequence is 13 residues long. CDR3: CASTRDYRETQYF. For the CDR3, the DNA is TGTGCCAGCACCCGGGACTATCGGGAGACCCAGTACTTC.

In its sample, this clone was seen a few times. The chain is built from TRBV28 and TRBJ1-5; D might be TRBD1 (5 bases). The CDR3 consists of 15 residues. Germline CDR1 and CDR2: MDHEN and SYDVKM. V was clipped by 3 bases and J by 1 base, with 10 bases between them. CDR3 region: CASSFSDSSNQPQHF. The CDR3 DNA reads as TGTGCCAGCAGTTTTTCTGACAGCAGCAATCAGCCCCAGCATTTT.

CDR3 nucleotide sequence: TGTGCCAGCAGCTTGGGAGCGGGGGGGCCCTACGAGCAGTACTTC. Translated, it gives CASSLGAGGPYEQYF. J is TRBJ2-7 and V is TRBV13; TRBD2 aligns across 10 bases. V lost 3 bases, J lost 2 bases, and 4 bases stayed unmatched. The CDR3 runs 15 residues. Germline V CDR1 and CDR2: PRHDT, FYEKMQ (reference sequence).

The rearrangement links TRBV10-3 to TRBJ2-3, with no clear D. Deletions cut 0 bases from V and 1 base from J, with 2 bases between. This CDR3 contains 13 residues. Germline CDR1 ENHRY, CDR2 SYGVKD. The CDR3 DNA follows: TGTGCCATCAGTGAGTCGGGCACAGATACGCAGTATTTT. It specifies CAISESGTDTQYF.

The chain joins TRBV6-1 to TRBJ1-3; D gene unclear. Germline CDR1 reads MNHNS; CDR2 reads SASEGT. Trimming cost V 0 bases and J 4 bases, with 7 bases left between them. The CDR3 covers 14 residues. In nucleotides, the CDR3 is TGTGCCAGCAGTGAAGCGCGTACGGGAAACACCATATATTTT. It codes for CASSEARTGNTIYF.

The rearrangement links TRBV9 to TRBJ2-7, with 7 bases that match TRBD1. The trim removed 3 bases at V and 6 bases at J, leaving 12 bases unmatched. Germline CDR1 reads SGDLS; CDR2 reads YYNGEE. This CDR3 region has 15 residues. The CDR3 loop is CASSASGTAPVEQYF. CDR3 DNA sequence: TGTGCCAGCAGCGCGTCCGGGACAGCCCCTGTCGAGCAGTACTTC.

This clone was observed a handful of times. The genes are TRBV6-5 and TRBJ2-7; D is possibly TRBD1 or TRBD2 (5 bases each). The CDR3 has 13 amino acids. Germline assignment: CDR1 MNHEY and CDR2 SVGAGI. V dropped 0 bases and J dropped 9 bases, with 12 bases sitting between them. This chain's CDR3 is CASSYSRGDMQYF. The DNA of the CDR3 is TGTGCCAGCAGTTACTCGAGGGGAGACATGCAGTACTTC.